Below are 3 T cell receptor beta chains sequenced from a single sample in a study of human T cells and chemical hapten exposure. This sample's time point: patch test 3, about 24 weeks after DPC sensitization. Regarding treatment: therapeutic diphenylcyclopropenone sensitization with weekly scalp DPC. In TCRdb, the RACE reads were re-called with MiXCR into one record per CDR3 protein. The sample consists of 55,000 to 80,000 distinct CDR3 sequences, roughly 11% of them appearing once. The sequencing here drew on whole blood, taken in connection with sensitization to the hapten diphenylcyclopropenone (DPC). Receptors originate from a woman in her 30s with alopecia areata. Some clones in this sample may be carry-over from other donors' samples.

This clonotype was recorded many times. V usage is TRBV7-8 and J usage is TRBJ2-2; possible D gene TRBD2, 5 bases. V was clipped by 6 bases and J by 4 bases, with 21 bases between them. The V gene's germline CDR1 is SGHVS and CDR2 FQNEAQ. The CDR3 loop spans 17 amino acids. The CDR3 reads CASSLRPAGGGTGELFF. The CDR3 coding sequence is TGTGCCAGCAGTTTAAGGCCCGCGGGTGGCGGCACCGGGGAGCTGTTTTTT.

In its sample, this clonotype was seen many times. V usage is TRBV24-1 and J usage is TRBJ2-7; 9 bases align to TRBD1. Per germline, CDR1 KGHDR and CDR2 SFDVKD. The CDR3 is 15 residues long. Unmatched junction bases numbered 6, after V lost 3 bases and J lost 4 bases. CDR3 residues: CATSDTGTGTYEQYF. In nucleotides, the CDR3 is TGTGCCACCAGTGATACCGGGACAGGGACTTACGAGCAGTACTTC.

This clonotype was recorded many times. The genes are TRBV5-1 and TRBJ2-2; TRBD2 agrees at 12 bases. V shed 0 bases, J shed 8 bases, and the junction held 8 bases outside the gene matches. The germline CDR1 and CDR2 sequences are SGHRS and YFSETQ. There are 17 residues in the CDR3. CDR3 bases: TGCGCCAGCAGCTTGGTACGACTAGCGGGAGCGTCTGGGGAGCTGTTTTTT. Translated: CASSLVRLAGASGELFF. Full variable domain (outside the CDR3, taken from reference TRBV5-1 and TRBJ2-2): KAGVTQTPRYLIKTRGQQVTLSCSPISGHRSVSWYQQTPGQGLQFLFEYFSETQRNKGNFPGRFSGRQFSNSRSEMNVSTLELGDSALYLCASSLVRLAGASGELFFGEGSRLTVL.